Below are 27 T cell receptor beta chains sequenced from a single sample in a study of beta chain features in type 1 diabetes. All of the isolated RNA was reverse transcribed, so expressed TCRB transcripts were sequenced. Sequencing used immunoSEQ multiplex PCR; TCRdb keeps in-frame clones, though not all of them. The sample lists more than 300,000 clones; approximately 9.9% were seen once. Their antigens are not known. Broader study findings: Moderately but significantly shorter TCRB CDR3s were found in Type 1 diabetes patients in all four CD4+ subsets.

Sequencing was done on a sample of central memory CD4+ T cells from blood. The source of these receptors is a man in his thirties or forties with type 1 diabetes.

This chain connects TRBV6-6 to TRBJ1-2; D is unresolved. V lost 4 bases, J lost 8 bases, and 14 bases lay in between. Germline V gives CDR1 MNHNY, CDR2 SVGAGI (reference sequence). The CDR3 covers 13 residues. CDR3 amino acids: CASSSQPERGYTF. The CDR3 DNA is TGTGCCAGCAGTTCTCAGCCGGAGCGGGGCTACACCTTC.

The sample holds a few counts of this clone. This chain connects TRBV5-1 to TRBJ1-5; 11 positions match TRBD1. With 4 bases clipped from V and 6 bases from J, the junction kept 6 bases outside the gene matches. The V gene's germline CDR1 is SGHRS and CDR2 YFSETQ. This CDR3 region has 15 residues. Written as DNA, the CDR3 is TGCGCCAGCAGCCCCGGACAGGGGGCTCGTCAGCCCCAGCATTTT. As protein: CASSPGQGARQPQHF.

The chain employs TRBV7-7 and TRBJ2-3; D not certain. Germline CDR1 is SSHAT and CDR2 is FNYEAQ (reference sequence). The CDR3 is made up of 13 amino acids. Trimming left V 6 bases short and J 2 bases short, with 9 bases between. The CDR3 is CASSFTPTDTQYF. The CDR3 coding sequence is TGTGCCAGCAGTTTCACCCCCACAGATACGCAGTATTTT.

This clone was counted between two and nine times. This chain joins TRBV2 and TRBJ2-5, with 7 bases identical to TRBD1. J gave up 4 bases and V 7 bases, and 9 bases lay outside the gene matches. The V gene's germline CDR1 is SNHLY and CDR2 FYNNEI. The CDR3 is 14 amino acids. The CDR3 nucleotides read TGTGCCAGCACCCGGGGACAGCTGGGAGAGACCCAGTACTTC. Translating gives CASTRGQLGETQYF. The whole variable domain, remainder taken from reference TRBV2 and TRBJ2-5, is EPEVTQTPSHQVTQMGQEVILRCVPISNHLYFYWYRQILGQKVEFLVSFYNNEISEKSEIFDDQFSVERPDGSNFTLKIRSTKLEDSAMYFCASTRGQLGETQYFGPGTRLLVL.

J is TRBJ1-6 and V is TRBV30; a weak D match, TRBD1 (5 bases). Germline CDR1 reads GTSNPN; CDR2 reads SVGIG (reference sequence). The V end was cut by 0 bases, the J end by 0 bases, with 15 bases between. The CDR3 length is 18 residues. The CDR3: CAWSVLREGSSYNSPLHF. DNA of the CDR3: TGTGCCTGGAGTGTATTACGGGAGGGGAGCTCCTATAATTCACCCCTCCACTTT.

This clone has just one count. The chain couples TRBV28 to TRBJ1-1; D ambiguous. The CDR3 consists of 13 residues. V lost 10 bases and J 2 bases, leaving 14 bases between the germline ends. Germline assignment: CDR1 MDHEN and CDR2 SYDVKM. CDR3 DNA sequence: TGTGCCACCACCCCCAATAGAAACACTGAAGCTTTCTTT. Amino acid sequence: CATTPNRNTEAFF.

The V gene is TRBV6-5, the J gene TRBJ1-2, with a possible D match to TRBD1 (6 bases). V lost 8 bases, J lost 3 bases, and 13 bases lay in between. There are 13 residues in the CDR3. The germline V gene has CDR1 MNHEY and CDR2 SVGAGI. CDR3 in DNA: TGTGCCAGCGGCGGGGGGGCGTACTATGGCTACACCTTC. This translates into CASGGGAYYGYTF.

This rearrangement joins TRBV29-1 to TRBJ2-7; D possibly corresponds to TRBD1 (6 bases). This CDR3 region has 13 residues. V dropped 1 base and J dropped 2 bases, with 9 bases sitting between them. Germline V gives CDR1 SQVTM, CDR2 ANQGSEA. DNA of the CDR3: TGCAGCGTTGAAGGGGACAAAGCCTACGAGCAGTACTTC. As protein: CSVEGDKAYEQYF.

This sequence joins TRBV20-1 and TRBJ1-1; possibly TRBD1 for D (5 bases). The V gene's germline CDR1 is DFQATT and CDR2 SNEGSKA (reference sequence). V was pared by 4 bases and J by 8 bases, with 8 bases between. This CDR3 region has 10 residues. CDR3 in DNA: TGCAGTGCTAAAAACAGGGAAGCTTTCTTT. Its translation is CSAKNREAFF.

The rearrangement links TRBV7-2 to TRBJ2-1, with D possibly called TRBD1 or TRBD2 (5 bases each). Per the germline V gene, CDR1 is SGHTA and CDR2 is FQGNSA. The CDR3 loop spans 13 amino acids. The V and J ends lost 5 bases and 10 bases respectively, with 15 bases between them. The CDR3 loop reads CASSKREGMEQFF. CDR3 nucleotides: TGTGCCAGCAGCAAACGAGAGGGGATGGAGCAGTTCTTC.

CDR3 in amino acids: CAWSHGRRRSDEQYF. CDR3 coding DNA: TGTGCCTGGAGTCATGGTCGGCGGAGGAGCGACGAGCAGTACTTC. V is TRBV30 and J is TRBJ2-7; D perhaps matches TRBD2 (5 bases). The V and J ends lost 2 bases and 5 bases respectively, with 19 bases between them. Germline V CDR1 and CDR2: GTSNPN, SVGIG (reference sequence). The CDR3 extends over 15 amino acids.

This clone showed up many times. The genes are TRBV4-3 and TRBJ2-4; tentatively, D is TRBD1 (5 bases). CDR1 LGHNA and CDR2 YSLEER come from the germline V gene. The CDR3 extends over 15 amino acids. V gave up 0 bases and J gave up 6 bases, with 12 bases separating them. The CDR3 loop reads CASSQDRGFGNIQYF. DNA for the CDR3: TGCGCCAGCAGCCAAGATAGGGGTTTTGGAAACATTCAGTACTTC.

This clone was seen more than once but under ten times. The chain carries TRBV27 and TRBJ1-1; no clear D gene. Between the trimmed V and J ends, which lost 2 bases and 3 bases, there was a span of 19 bases. Germline V gene sequence: CDR1 MNHEY, CDR2 SMNVEV (reference sequence). The CDR3 is made up of 17 amino acids. The CDR3 here is CASSLMYNGGGDTEAFF. CDR3 nucleotide sequence: TGTGCCAGCAGTTTAATGTATAACGGCGGCGGGGACACTGAAGCTTTCTTT.

The chain is built from TRBV29-1 and TRBJ2-3, with D unclear. Trimming shortened V by 1 base and J by 2 bases, and 7 bases separated the two germline ends. The CDR3 is 13 residues long. Germline CDR1 and CDR2: SQVTM and ANQGSEA. CDR3 in amino acids: CSVEGRNTDTQYF. In DNA form, the CDR3 reads TGCAGCGTTGAAGGACGGAACACAGATACGCAGTATTTT.

The genes are TRBV9 and TRBJ2-7; TRBD2 is a possible D gene (6 bases). Trimming removed 4 bases at V and 3 bases at J, with 11 bases between. This CDR3 spans 13 amino acids. CDR1 is SGDLS, CDR2 YYNGEE, per germline. DNA for the CDR3: TGTGCCAGCAGCCAAACGGGGGACTACGAGCAGTACTTC. Translating it yields CASSQTGDYEQYF.

This clone was observed a handful of times. The chain links TRBV2 to TRBJ1-2; D is perhaps TRBD1 (5 bases). The CDR3 covers 14 residues. Trimming took 2 bases from V and 3 from J, leaving 10 bases between them. Germline loops: CDR1 SNHLY, CDR2 FYNNEI. CDR3 loop: CASSEMGQDYGYTF. The DNA of the CDR3 is TGTGCCAGCAGTGAAATGGGGCAAGACTATGGCTACACCTTC.

This chain connects TRBV4-3 to TRBJ2-3, with unresolved D. CDR1 is LGHNA and CDR2 is YSLEER in the germline V gene. The V and J ends lost 0 bases and 1 base respectively, with 8 bases between them. The CDR3 extends over 15 amino acids. The CDR3 region is CASSQDRRRTDTQYF. DNA for the CDR3: TGCGCCAGCAGCCAAGATCGCCGCCGCACAGATACGCAGTATTTT.

The sample holds a few counts of this clone. The DNA of the CDR3 is TGTGCCAGCAGCTTGGGGACAGATTTTTACGAGCAGTACTTC. Its translation: CASSLGTDFYEQYF. The chain couples TRBV5-4 to TRBJ2-7; possibly TRBD1 for D (6 bases). This CDR3 spans 14 amino acids. Trimming removed 0 bases from V and 4 bases from J, with 11 bases in between. The germline CDR1 and CDR2 sequences are SGHNT and YYREEE (reference sequence).

The rearrangement joins TRBV5-1 to TRBJ2-7, with a tentative D call TRBD1 (6 bases). V shed 5 bases and J shed 1 base, with 10 bases lying between them. Germline CDR1 is SGHRS and CDR2 is YFSETQ. The CDR3 length is 13 residues. CDR3 region: CASSRDRSYEQYF. CDR3 DNA sequence: TGCGCCAGCAGTCGAGACAGGTCCTACGAGCAGTACTTC. The full variable domain, completed using reference TRBV5-1 and TRBJ2-7, is KAGVTQTPRYLIKTRGQQVTLSCSPISGHRSVSWYQQTPGQGLQFLFEYFSETQRNKGNFPGRFSGRQFSNSRSEMNVSTLELGDSALYLCASSRDRSYEQYFGPGTRLTVT.

A few counts support this clone. The chain couples TRBV7-9 to TRBJ1-5; D is possibly TRBD1 (5 bases). Trimming left V 1 base short and J 9 bases short, with 10 bases between. The V gene's germline CDR1 is SEHNR and CDR2 FQNEAQ (reference sequence). There are 13 residues in the CDR3. CDR3 DNA: TGTGCCAGCAGCTTAGAACAGGCCCTGCCCCAGCATTTT. It is translated as CASSLEQALPQHF. The full variable domain, completed using reference TRBV7-9 and TRBJ1-5, is DTGVSQNPRHKITKRGQNVTFRCDPISEHNRLYWYRQTLGQGPEFLTYFQNEAQLEKSRLLSDRFSAERPKGSFSTLEIQRTEQGDSAMYLCASSLEQALPQHFGDGTRLSIL.

The V call is TRBV28, the J call TRBJ2-7; weak D call: TRBD1 (5 bases). The V gene's germline CDR1 is MDHEN and CDR2 SYDVKM. CDR3 length equals 14 residues. Deletions cut 10 bases from V and 0 bases from J, with 16 bases between. The CDR3 loop is CATHNRLSSYEQYF. For the CDR3, the DNA is TGTGCCACCCATAACAGGTTAAGCTCCTACGAGCAGTACTTC. Complete variable domain (other parts from reference TRBV28 and TRBJ2-7): DVKVTQSSRYLVKRTGEKVFLECVQDMDHENMFWYRQDPGLGLRLIYFSYDVKMKEKGDIPEGYSVSREKKERFSLILESASTNQTSMYLCATHNRLSSYEQYFGPGTRLTVT.

The chain employs TRBV30 and TRBJ2-7; D may be TRBD1 (5 bases). Germline CDR1 reads GTSNPN; CDR2 reads SVGIG (reference sequence). The CDR3 spans 12 residues. V lost 5 bases, J lost 2 bases, and 10 bases lay in between. The CDR3: CAWRQSTYEQYF. CDR3 bases: TGTGCCTGGCGACAGAGTACCTACGAGCAGTACTTC.

This sequence joins TRBV9 and TRBJ2-3; 7 bases fit TRBD2. The CDR3 is made up of 16 amino acids. V lost 0 bases to trimming and J lost 2 bases; unmatched junction nucleotides: 6. Germline values: CDR1 SGDLS, CDR2 YYNGEE. The CDR3 here is CASSVGSSGVTDTQYF. The CDR3 bases are TGTGCCAGCAGCGTAGGCTCCAGCGGGGTCACAGATACGCAGTATTTT.

This clone was seen more than once but under ten times. The chain joins TRBV10-3 to TRBJ1-4, with no clear D. The germline CDR1 and CDR2 sequences are ENHRY and SYGVKD. The CDR3 runs to 13 residues. Trimming pared 0 bases from V and 7 bases from J, leaving 6 bases between. The CDR3 DNA follows: TGTGCCATCAGTGAGTCGGCAGCTGAAAAACTGTTTTTT. This sequence encodes CAISESAAEKLFF.

This clone was seen many times. The chain uses TRBV11-3 and TRBJ1-1; D is possibly TRBD1 (5 bases). The CDR3 sequence is 15 residues long. The V and J ends lost 4 bases and 0 bases respectively, with 12 bases between them. Germline V gene sequence: CDR1 SGHNT, CDR2 YENEEA. CDR3 bases: TGTGCCAGCAGCTCCACGACAGTTATGAACACTGAAGCTTTCTTT. The encoded protein is CASSSTTVMNTEAFF.

J is TRBJ2-4 and V is TRBV19; D perhaps matches TRBD2 (6 bases). The CDR3 sequence is 15 residues long. Germline V gene sequence: CDR1 LNHDA, CDR2 SQIVND (reference sequence). Trimming took 3 bases from V and 8 from J, leaving 17 bases between them. The CDR3 protein is CASSMEGSGLDIQYF. CDR3 in DNA: TGTGCCAGTAGTATGGAGGGATCGGGGTTGGACATTCAGTACTTC. Looking up the rest from reference TRBV19 and TRBJ2-4 gives the full variable domain: DGGITQSPKYLFRKEGQNVTLSCEQNLNHDAMYWYRQDPGQGLRLIYYSQIVNDFQKGDIAEGYSVSREKKESFPLTVTSAQKNPTAFYLCASSMEGSGLDIQYFGAGTRLSVL.

This chain links TRBV7-2 with TRBJ2-7; D is ambiguous. The germline gives CDR1 SGHTA, CDR2 FQGNSA. V was cut by 2 bases and J by 4 bases, with 9 bases left in between. The CDR3 contains 13 residues. The CDR3 DNA is TGTGCCAGCAGCTTATCCCCCAAGTACGAGCAGTACTTC. Translated: CASSLSPKYEQYF.